Detailed here is one T cell receptor (beta chain). This sample is drawn from a study of blood T cell repertoires in COVID-19. Assay used: immunoSEQ multiplex PCR; TCRdb lists only in-frame clones, some missing. Among about 210,000 clones listed, more than 75% were seen once. This CDR3 has 16 amino acids. The ends lost 1 base at V and 7 bases at J; junction bases unmatched: 10. From germline, CDR1 is SGHNT and CDR2 YYREEE (reference sequence). The receptor comes from a middle-aged woman with acute or convalescent COVID-19. Sequenced material: peripheral blood. The J gene is TRBJ2-2, the V gene TRBV5-4, with 7 bases aligning to TRBD2. The CDR3 is CASSLRGRARGGELFF. Here the CDR3 DNA reads TGTGCCAGCAGCTTGAGAGGGAGGGCACGCGGCGGGGAGCTGTTTTTT.